This T cell receptor (beta chain) is drawn from a study of cytomegalovirus exposure and HLA in healthy donors. Broader study findings: With later analysis, a missense DCLRE1C variant became linked to TCR beta V- and J-gene trimming. A later analysis showed that HLA-associated TCR beta chains had undergone more clonal expansion than equally common others. Cytomegalovirus-associated status was assigned to some 160 TCR beta chains.

Germline values: CDR1 GTSNPN, CDR2 SVGIG (reference sequence). Trimming removed 0 bases at V and 5 bases at J, with 13 bases between. The CDR3 length is 15 residues. Details on this clone: Its antigen is as yet unknown.

The PCR used 60 Vbeta and 13 Jbeta primers. Only in-frame clones appear in the TCRdb table, and some are missing; sequencing was by immunoSEQ multiplex PCR. The sample holds roughly 190,000 clones, more than 70% seen once. The chain carries TRBV30 and TRBJ2-2; perhaps TRBD1 as D (6 bases). This TCR was sampled from a middle-aged man in good health and CMV-seropositive. The sample was PBMCs. The CDR3 region has the DNA TGTGCCTGGAGTGTCGGCAGGGGCAGGACCGGGGAGCTGTTTTTT. Amino acids: CAWSVGRGRTGELFF.